The T cell receptor beta chain under discussion was sequenced for a study of OX40 agonist ivuxolimab in advanced cancers. This CDR3 spans 16 amino acids. Germline values: CDR1 SGHDT, CDR2 YYEEEE. The germline V and J ends were trimmed by 0 bases and 4 bases, with 17 bases remaining between them. Of note for this clone: The antigen remains unidentified.

Produced via immunoSEQ multiplex PCR; TCRdb's table is partial and in-frame only. The repertoire includes tens of thousands of clones, 89% of them detected once, and 12% sits in the top ten. Study findings and constraints: The work left the antigen specificity of expanded peripheral T cells undetermined.

The source was CD4+ or CD8+ T cells sorted from blood, collected in a trial of the OX40 agonist ivuxolimab. This chain links TRBV5-6 with TRBJ2-7; possible D gene TRBD1, 6 bases. This clonotype originated in an adult with an advanced solid tumor such as melanoma, head and neck, liver or kidney cancer. The CDR3 sequence is CASSLEGRGIVYEQYF. CDR3 DNA: TGTGCCAGCAGCTTGGAGGGCAGGGGAATCGTTTACGAGCAGTACTTC.